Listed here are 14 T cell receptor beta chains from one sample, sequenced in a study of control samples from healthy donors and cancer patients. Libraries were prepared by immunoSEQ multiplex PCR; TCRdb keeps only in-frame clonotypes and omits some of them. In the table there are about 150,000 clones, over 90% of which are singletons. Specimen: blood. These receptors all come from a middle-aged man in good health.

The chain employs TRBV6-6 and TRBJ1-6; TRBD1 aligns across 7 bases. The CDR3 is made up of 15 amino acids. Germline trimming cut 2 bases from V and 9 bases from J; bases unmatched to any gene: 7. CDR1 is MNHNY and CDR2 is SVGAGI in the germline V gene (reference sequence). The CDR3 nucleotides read TGTGCCAGCAGTTACCGGGACAGAAGGTTTTCACCCCTCCACTTT. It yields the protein CASSYRDRRFSPLHF.

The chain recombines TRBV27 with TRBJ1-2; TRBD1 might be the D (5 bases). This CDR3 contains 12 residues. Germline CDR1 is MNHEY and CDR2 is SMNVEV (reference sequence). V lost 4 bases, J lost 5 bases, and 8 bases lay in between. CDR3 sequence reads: CASSSTGYGYTF. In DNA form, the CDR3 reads TGTGCCAGCAGTTCCACAGGTTATGGCTACACCTTC.

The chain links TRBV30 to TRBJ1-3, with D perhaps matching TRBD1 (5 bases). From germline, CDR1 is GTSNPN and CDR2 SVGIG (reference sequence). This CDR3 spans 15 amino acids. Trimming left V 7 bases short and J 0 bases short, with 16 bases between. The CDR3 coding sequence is TGTGCCTTGCACTCCGGGGCCATCTCTGGAAACACCATATATTTT. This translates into CALHSGAISGNTIYF. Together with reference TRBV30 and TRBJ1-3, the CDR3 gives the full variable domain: SQTIHQWPATLVQPVGSPLSLECTVEGTSNPNLYWYRQAAGRGLQLLFYSVGIGQISSEVPQNLSASRPQDRQFILSSKKLLLSDSGFYLCALHSGAISGNTIYFGEGSWLTVV.

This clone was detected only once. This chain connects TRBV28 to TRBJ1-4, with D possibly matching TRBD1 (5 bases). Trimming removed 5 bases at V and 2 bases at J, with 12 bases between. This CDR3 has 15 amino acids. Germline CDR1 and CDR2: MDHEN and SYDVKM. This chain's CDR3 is CASSDGGTTNEKLFF. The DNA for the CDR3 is TGTGCCAGCAGTGACGGGGGGACCACTAATGAAAAACTGTTTTTT. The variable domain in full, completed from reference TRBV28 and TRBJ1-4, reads DVKVTQSSRYLVKRTGEKVFLECVQDMDHENMFWYRQDPGLGLRLIYFSYDVKMKEKGDIPEGYSVSREKKERFSLILESASTNQTSMYLCASSDGGTTNEKLFFGSGTQLSVL.

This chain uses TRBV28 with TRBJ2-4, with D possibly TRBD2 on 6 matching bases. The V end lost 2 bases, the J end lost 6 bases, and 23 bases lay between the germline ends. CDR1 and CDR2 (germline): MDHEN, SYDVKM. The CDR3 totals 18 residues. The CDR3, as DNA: TGTGCCAGCAGTTTACGTCGGCTAGCGCAACAACTGAGAAACATTCAGTACTTC. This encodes CASSLRRLAQQLRNIQYF. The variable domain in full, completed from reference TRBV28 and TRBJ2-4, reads DVKVTQSSRYLVKRTGEKVFLECVQDMDHENMFWYRQDPGLGLRLIYFSYDVKMKEKGDIPEGYSVSREKKERFSLILESASTNQTSMYLCASSLRRLAQQLRNIQYFGAGTRLSVL.

CDR3 sequence reads: CASSSGQPNTEAFF. CDR3 bases: TGTGCCAGCAGTTCGGGACAGCCGAACACTGAAGCTTTCTTT. V gene TRBV28 combines with J gene TRBJ1-1; 7 nucleotides agree with TRBD1. The J segment lost 1 base and the V segment lost 4 bases, leaving 3 bases of the junction unmatched. The CDR3 length is 14 residues. Germline V CDR1 and CDR2: MDHEN, SYDVKM. Drawing the rest from reference TRBV28 and TRBJ1-1, the complete variable domain is DVKVTQSSRYLVKRTGEKVFLECVQDMDHENMFWYRQDPGLGLRLIYFSYDVKMKEKGDIPEGYSVSREKKERFSLILESASTNQTSMYLCASSSGQPNTEAFFGQGTRLTVV.

CDR3 in DNA: TGTGCCAGCAGTTTATTTCGGGGAAGCGGTTCTTCCTACAATGAGCAGTTCTTC. Translating it yields CASSLFRGSGSSYNEQFF. The gene calls are TRBV27 and TRBJ2-1; D may be TRBD2 (5 bases). This CDR3 is built from 18 residues. Germline V gives CDR1 MNHEY, CDR2 SMNVEV (reference sequence). Trimming took 1 base from V and 1 from J, leaving 17 bases between them.

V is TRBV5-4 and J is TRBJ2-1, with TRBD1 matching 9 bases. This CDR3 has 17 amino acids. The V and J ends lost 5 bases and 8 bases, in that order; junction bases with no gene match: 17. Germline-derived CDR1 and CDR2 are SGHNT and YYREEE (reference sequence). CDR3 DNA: TGTGCCAGCAGGTCTGCCCCGGGACAGGGTAGTATAGATGAGCAGTTCTTC. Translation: CASRSAPGQGSIDEQFF.

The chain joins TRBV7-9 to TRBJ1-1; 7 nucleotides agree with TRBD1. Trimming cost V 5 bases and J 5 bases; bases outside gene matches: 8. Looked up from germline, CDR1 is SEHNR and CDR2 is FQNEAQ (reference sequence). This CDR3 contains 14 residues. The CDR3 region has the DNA TGTGCCAGCAGCCAACAGGGGAGGGGAACTGAAGCTTTCTTT. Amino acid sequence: CASSQQGRGTEAFF. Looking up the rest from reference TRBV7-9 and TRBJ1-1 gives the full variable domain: DTGVSQNPRHKITKRGQNVTFRCDPISEHNRLYWYRQTLGQGPEFLTYFQNEAQLEKSRLLSDRFSAERPKGSFSTLEIQRTEQGDSAMYLCASSQQGRGTEAFFGQGTRLTVV.

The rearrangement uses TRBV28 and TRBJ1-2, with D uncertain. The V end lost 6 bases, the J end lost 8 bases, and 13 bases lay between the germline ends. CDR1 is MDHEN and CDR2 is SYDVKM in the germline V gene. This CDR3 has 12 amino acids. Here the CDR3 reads CASSLIPGGYTF. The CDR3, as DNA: TGTGCCAGCAGCCTGATCCCTGGCGGCTACACCTTC.

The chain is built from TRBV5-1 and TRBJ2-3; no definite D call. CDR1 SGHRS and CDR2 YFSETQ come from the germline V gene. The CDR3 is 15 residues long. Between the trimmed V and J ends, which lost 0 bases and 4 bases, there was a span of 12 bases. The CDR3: CASSLGIPSSDTQYF. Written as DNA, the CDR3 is TGCGCCAGCAGCTTGGGGATTCCTTCGTCAGATACGCAGTATTTT. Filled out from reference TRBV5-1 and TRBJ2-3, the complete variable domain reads KAGVTQTPRYLIKTRGQQVTLSCSPISGHRSVSWYQQTPGQGLQFLFEYFSETQRNKGNFPGRFSGRQFSNSRSEMNVSTLELGDSALYLCASSLGIPSSDTQYFGPGTRLTVL.

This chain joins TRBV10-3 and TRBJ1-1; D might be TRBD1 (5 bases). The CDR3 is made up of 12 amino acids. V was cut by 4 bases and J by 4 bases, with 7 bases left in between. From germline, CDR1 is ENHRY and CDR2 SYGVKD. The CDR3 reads CAISAGTTEAFF. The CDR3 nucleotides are TGTGCCATCAGTGCTGGGACCACTGAAGCTTTCTTT.

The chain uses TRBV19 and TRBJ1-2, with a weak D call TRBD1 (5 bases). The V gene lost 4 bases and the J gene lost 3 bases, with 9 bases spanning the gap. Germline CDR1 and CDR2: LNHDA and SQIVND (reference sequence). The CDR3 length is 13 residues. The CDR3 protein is CASSKTEDYGYTF. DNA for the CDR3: TGTGCCAGTAGTAAGACAGAAGACTATGGCTACACCTTC.

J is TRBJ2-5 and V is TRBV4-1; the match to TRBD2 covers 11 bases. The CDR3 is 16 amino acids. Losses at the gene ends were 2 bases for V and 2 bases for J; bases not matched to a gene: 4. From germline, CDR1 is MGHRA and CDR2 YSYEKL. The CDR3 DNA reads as TGCGCCAGCAGCCAAATGGGACTAGCGGCACAAGAGACCCAGTACTTC. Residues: CASSQMGLAAQETQYF.